The next 3 T cell receptor beta chains were all read from a single sample in a study of blood T cell repertoires in COVID-19. This table comes from immunoSEQ multiplex PCR, and its TCRdb copy is limited to in-frame clones, with some not included. The sample carries 170,000 or so clones, 70% to 90% recorded once. Sequenced: peripheral blood. Receptor source: a man aged 50 to 59 with active or convalescent COVID-19.

A word on this clone: Distinct nucleotide sequences in the sample also encode this CDR3. The chain has TRBV19 and TRBJ2-5; 9 bases line up with TRBD2. The CDR3 covers 15 residues. The trim removed 4 bases at V and 0 bases at J, leaving 3 bases unmatched. CDR1 is LNHDA and CDR2 is SQIVND in the germline V gene (reference sequence). Written as DNA, the CDR3 is TGTGCCAGTAGTAGGCTAGCGGGGTACCAAGAGACCCAGTACTTC. It is translated as CASSRLAGYQETQYF.

The V gene is TRBV6-2 or TRBV6-3, the J gene TRBJ1-5, with a possible D match to TRBD1 (6 bases). V lost 6 bases and J 4 bases, leaving 22 bases between the germline ends. In germline, CDR1 is MNHEY, CDR2 SVGEGT. This CDR3 region has 17 residues. As DNA, the CDR3 is TGTGCCAGCAGCCCACCCCCGGGACACTACTCTAATCAGCCCCAGCATTTT. Its protein product is CASSPPPGHYSNQPQHF.

V is TRBV7-9 and J is TRBJ2-5, with 10 bases identical to TRBD2. Trimming removed 3 bases from V and 0 bases from J; junction bases left unmatched: 4. This CDR3 has 16 residues. CDR1 is SEHNR and CDR2 is FQNEAQ in the germline V gene (reference sequence). DNA of the CDR3: TGTGCCAGCAGCTTGGGACTAGCGCTGTACCAAGAGACCCAGTACTTC. Residues: CASSLGLALYQETQYF.